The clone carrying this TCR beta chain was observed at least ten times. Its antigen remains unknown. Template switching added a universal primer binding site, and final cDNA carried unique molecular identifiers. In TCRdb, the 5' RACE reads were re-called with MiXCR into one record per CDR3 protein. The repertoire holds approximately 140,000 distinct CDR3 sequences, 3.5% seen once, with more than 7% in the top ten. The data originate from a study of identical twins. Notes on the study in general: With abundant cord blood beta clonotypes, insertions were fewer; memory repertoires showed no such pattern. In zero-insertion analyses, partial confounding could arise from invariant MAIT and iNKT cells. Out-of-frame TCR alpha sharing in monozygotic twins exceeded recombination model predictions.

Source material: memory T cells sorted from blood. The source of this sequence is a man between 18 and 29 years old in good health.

The CDR3 spells CSARHRQPTNVAYV. The CDR3 DNA is TGCAGTGCTAGACACAGACAGCCTACTAATGTGGCGTACGTC. The genes are TRBV20-1 and TRBJ2-7, with D possibly TRBD1 on 5 matching bases. The CDR3 is 14 residues long. V was clipped by 2 bases and J by 12 bases, with 23 bases between them. Looked up from germline, CDR1 is DFQATT and CDR2 is SNEGSKA (reference sequence).